A single TCR beta chain is shown here with its context. Its specificity is unknown. Profiled with immunoSEQ multiplex PCR; TCRdb holds only in-frame clones, not every one. The sample shows over 60,000 clones, around 90% of them seen only once. Trimming shortened V by 8 bases and J by 6 bases, and 22 bases separated the two germline ends. The CDR3 is 15 amino acids. The V gene's germline CDR1 is SGHVS and CDR2 FQNEAQ. The data belong to a study of stem cell transplantation in POMP-related autoinflammatory disease. Across the study: After transplant, neutrophils and platelets showed 100% graft donor chimerism through one year. General study points: Unique TRB V-J gene pairings were limited in number in patients with PRAID.

The sequence was obtained from a human patient with POMP-related autoinflammation and immune dysregulation (PRAID). Some T cells could come from the graft donor. Sequenced here: CD4+ T cells from PBMCs, sampled after stem cell transplantation. This chain connects TRBV7-8 to TRBJ2-5; D remains ambiguous. The CDR3 nucleotides are TGTGCCAGCTTTGACACCCGGGTCCCTTCTCAGACCCAGTACTTC. Amino acids: CASFDTRVPSQTQYF. The whole variable domain, filled in from reference TRBV7-8 and TRBJ2-5, reads GAGVSQSPRYKVAKRGQDVALRCDPISGHVSLFWYQQALGQGPEFLTYFQNEAQLDKSGLPSDRFFAERPEGSVSTLKIQRTQQEDSAVYLCASFDTRVPSQTQYFGPGTRLLVL.